The clone carrying this T cell receptor (beta chain) was seen a few times. The target antigen is unknown. The data were taken from a study of early T cells in non-severe SARS-CoV-2 infection. As for the study in general: Chains were not paired, and sequencing was done on bulk RNA from unsorted whole blood.

As part of library construction, unique molecular identifiers were attached to individual cDNA molecules. TCRdb independently ran MiXCR on the 5' RACE reads; one entry per CDR3 protein. This table holds about 80,000 distinct CDR3 sequences, over 4% found once. The CDR3 loop spans 15 amino acids. The trim removed 0 bases at V and 0 bases at J, leaving 2 bases unmatched. Germline CDR1 LGHDT, CDR2 YNNKEL (reference sequence). Study-wide results and caveats: Anti-spike CD8 responses were favored by VDJdb matching, which missed private and CD4 specificities.

This clonotype was obtained from an adult who was a healthcare worker with PCR-confirmed SARS-CoV-2 infection or an uninfected control (not recorded which). The chain has TRBV3-1 and TRBJ2-7; TRBD2 aligns across 7 bases. The sample in question was whole blood, obtained at baseline. CDR3 protein: CASSQELAVSYEQYF. The CDR3 nucleotides read TGTGCCAGCAGCCAAGAGCTAGCGGTCTCCTACGAGCAGTACTTC.